A single sample is the source of the 11 T cell receptor beta chains below, sequenced in a study of beta chain features in type 1 diabetes. Study-level results: There was a moderate but significant shortening of TCRB CDR3s in all four CD4+ subsets of Type 1 diabetes patients.

Expressed TCRB transcripts were sequenced because the entire RNA isolate underwent reverse transcription. TCRdb keeps only in-frame clones here, not all; method: immunoSEQ multiplex PCR. Found here are about 41,000 clones, around 63% of them singletons; the top ten hold under 2%. Their cognate antigens are unknown. Material: Tregs from blood. These receptors all come from a man younger than 45 with type 1 diabetes. Some clones in this sample may be carry-over from other donors' samples.

The V and J genes are TRBV2 and TRBJ2-5, with TRBD1 identical over 10 bases. The V gene's germline CDR1 is SNHLY and CDR2 FYNNEI. CDR3 length equals 18 residues. V lost 5 bases, J lost 5 bases, and 17 bases stayed unmatched. In DNA, the CDR3 is TGTGCCAGCAGTCAATCCACGTACGGGACAGGGGCGAGGGAGACCCAGTACTTC. Residues: CASSQSTYGTGARETQYF.

The J gene is TRBJ1-4, the V gene TRBV4-1, with 11 nucleotides matching TRBD1. The length of the CDR3 is 17 residues. V shed 2 bases and J 3 bases; nucleotides not matched to a gene: 5. Germline CDR1 and CDR2: MGHRA and YSYEKL. CDR3 DNA: TGCGCCAGCAGCCAACACGGACAGGGGGCATCTAATGAAAAACTGTTTTTT. This gives the protein CASSQHGQGASNEKLFF.

In its sample, this clone was seen a few times. V usage is TRBV6-1 and J usage is TRBJ2-7, with a possible D match to TRBD2 (6 bases). Germline V gives CDR1 MNHNS, CDR2 SASEGT. V shed 6 bases and J shed 0 bases, with 15 bases lying between them. CDR3 length: 15 amino acids. The CDR3 reads CASRPGTSSSYEQYF. As DNA, the CDR3 is TGTGCCAGCAGACCGGGGACTTCCAGCTCCTACGAGCAGTACTTC.

CDR3 nucleotides: TGTGCCAGCAGTGCTAACAGGGATATCGAGACCCAGTACTTC. This translates into CASSANRDIETQYF. The chain employs TRBV2 and TRBJ2-5; D might be TRBD1 (6 bases). V was cut by 4 bases and J by 5 bases, with 14 bases left in between. The CDR3 covers 14 residues. Germline values: CDR1 SNHLY, CDR2 FYNNEI. Looking up the rest from reference TRBV2 and TRBJ2-5 gives the full variable domain: EPEVTQTPSHQVTQMGQEVILRCVPISNHLYFYWYRQILGQKVEFLVSFYNNEISEKSEIFDDQFSVERPDGSNFTLKIRSTKLEDSAMYFCASSANRDIETQYFGPGTRLLVL.

This chain links TRBV7-2 with TRBJ1-6; TRBD1 agrees at 9 bases. The trim removed 6 bases at V and 7 bases at J, leaving 7 bases unmatched. Germline assignment: CDR1 SGHTA and CDR2 FQGNSA. The CDR3 covers 15 residues. In nucleotides, the CDR3 is TGTGCCAGCAGTCCACAGGGGGCCGGGAATTCACCCCTCCACTTT. Amino acid sequence: CASSPQGAGNSPLHF.

V gene TRBV6-6 combines with J gene TRBJ2-2, with D possibly TRBD2 on 6 matching bases. Trimming took 4 bases from V and 3 from J, leaving 9 bases between them. In germline, CDR1 is MNHNY, CDR2 SVGAGI (reference sequence). This CDR3 has 14 residues. The CDR3 nucleotides are TGTGCCAGCAGTTCCGGACTACACACCGGGGAGCTGTTTTTT. It specifies CASSSGLHTGELFF.

V is TRBV5-1 and J is TRBJ1-1; the D gene is possibly TRBD1 (6 bases). Germline assignment: CDR1 SGHRS and CDR2 YFSETQ. The CDR3 sequence is 15 residues long. V dropped 0 bases and J dropped 6 bases, with 15 bases sitting between them. The CDR3 region is CASSLDTAGAAEAFF. CDR3 in DNA: TGCGCCAGCAGCTTGGATACTGCAGGGGCGGCTGAAGCTTTCTTT.

The chain is built from TRBV5-1 and TRBJ2-2, with no clear D. Germline CDR1 SGHRS, CDR2 YFSETQ. V was clipped by 5 bases and J by 4 bases, with 12 bases between them. This CDR3 has 14 residues. This CDR3 reads CASRELTSTGELFF. CDR3 nucleotide sequence: TGCGCCAGCAGAGAGTTAACTTCCACCGGGGAGCTGTTTTTT.

J is TRBJ1-2 and V is TRBV6-4; TRBD1 agrees at 7 bases. After removal of 0 bases from V and 6 bases from J, the junction contained 7 bases not matched to a gene. This CDR3 is built from 15 residues. Germline assignment: CDR1 MRHNA and CDR2 SNTAGT. CDR3 in amino acids: CASSDSARGSDGYTF. Written as DNA, the CDR3 is TGTGCCAGCAGTGACTCGGCCAGGGGGTCGGATGGCTACACCTTC.

The chain employs TRBV28 and TRBJ2-2, with unresolved D. This CDR3 spans 12 amino acids. Germline CDR1 MDHEN, CDR2 SYDVKM. V was pared by 2 bases and J by 7 bases, with 5 bases between. CDR3 DNA sequence: TGTGCCAGCAGTTTAGGCTTCGGGGAGCTGTTTTTT. Protein: CASSLGFGELFF.

This clone occurred a few times. The chain is built from TRBV6-4 and TRBJ1-2; 8 nucleotides align to TRBD1. This CDR3 spans 12 amino acids. The trim removed 4 bases at V and 8 bases at J, leaving 3 bases unmatched. Germline CDR1 and CDR2: MRHNA and SNTAGT. The CDR3 coding sequence is TGTGCCAGCAGTGGGGGGACAGGCGGCTACACCTTC. Protein: CASSGGTGGYTF.